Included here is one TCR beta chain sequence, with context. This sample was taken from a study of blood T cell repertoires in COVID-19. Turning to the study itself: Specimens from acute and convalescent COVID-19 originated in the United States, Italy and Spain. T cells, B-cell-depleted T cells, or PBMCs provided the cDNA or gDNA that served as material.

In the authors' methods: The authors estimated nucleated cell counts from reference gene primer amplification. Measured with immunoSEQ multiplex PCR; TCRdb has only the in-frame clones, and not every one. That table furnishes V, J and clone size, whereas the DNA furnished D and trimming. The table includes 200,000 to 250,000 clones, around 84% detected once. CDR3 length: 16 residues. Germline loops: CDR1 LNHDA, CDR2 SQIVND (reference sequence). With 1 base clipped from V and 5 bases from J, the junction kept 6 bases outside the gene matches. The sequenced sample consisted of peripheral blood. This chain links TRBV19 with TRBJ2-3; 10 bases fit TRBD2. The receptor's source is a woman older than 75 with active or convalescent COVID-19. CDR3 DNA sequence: TGTGCCAGTAGTATAGGGCTAGCGGGAGCCTTAGATACGCAGTATTTT. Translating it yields CASSIGLAGALDTQYF. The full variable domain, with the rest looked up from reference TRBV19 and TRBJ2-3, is DGGITQSPKYLFRKEGQNVTLSCEQNLNHDAMYWYRQDPGQGLRLIYYSQIVNDFQKGDIAEGYSVSREKKESFPLTVTSAQKNPTAFYLCASSIGLAGALDTQYFGPGTRLTVL.